This entry concerns a single T cell receptor beta chain. The protocol was immunoSEQ multiplex PCR, while the TCRdb copy is restricted to in-frame clones and leaves out a portion. The sample lists over 75,000 clones; approximately 85% were seen once. The sample comes from a study of blood T cell repertoires in COVID-19. Sequenced: peripheral blood. The receptor's source is a human donor in a cohort sampled during active COVID-19.

The CDR3 sequence is CASRAGQGAYEQYF. The CDR3 bases are TGCGCCAGCAGAGCGGGACAGGGGGCGTACGAGCAGTACTTC. The rearrangement links TRBV10-2 to TRBJ2-7; 12 bases agree with TRBD1. V shed 6 bases and J 4 bases; nucleotides not matched to a gene: 4. The germline gives CDR1 WSHSY, CDR2 SAAADI. The CDR3 is 14 residues long.